A selection of T cell receptor beta chains follows, all from one sample in a study of chemoradiotherapy in HPV16-positive cancers. Here immunoSEQ multiplex PCR was the method, and the copy in TCRdb shows in-frame clones only, minus some. Of around 19,000 clones listed, approximately 90% are singletons. The specimen comprised blood, sampled from a patient who underwent chemoradiotherapy. The receptors here all came from a human donor with HPV-associated anogenital cancer. CDR3s include the opening cysteine and the closing phenylalanine or tryptophan. The D gene is left open where the match is weak. Size tells how often a clone was seen (once, few, many) or the class of an expanded clone, and some rows leave it out.

v_call	cdr3_length	clone_size	j_call	d_call	cdr3_nt	cdr3_aa
TRBV6-1	14	NA	TRBJ1-3	TRBD1	TGTGCCAGCAGTGAAGGGGACAGCCGAAACACCATATATTTT	CASSEGDSRNTIYF
TRBV5-1	18	NA	TRBJ1-1	TRBD1	TGCGCCAGCAGCCCGGGGGGGGGACAGGGTGTCTATCGGACTGAAGCTTTCTTT	CASSPGGGQGVYRTEAFF
TRBV11-2	13	few	TRBJ1-1	NA	TGTGCCAGCAGCTCTGAGAGATTCACTGAAGCTTTCTTT	CASSSERFTEAFF
TRBV30	14	NA	TRBJ1-6	TRBD1	TGTGCCTGGAGTATCGACAGGGGTAATTCACCCCTCCACTTT	CAWSIDRGNSPLHF
TRBV27	14	NA	TRBJ1-2	NA	TGTGCCAGCAGTTTACGGCCGAACAACTATGGCTACACCTTC	CASSLRPNNYGYTF
TRBV7-8	14	NA	TRBJ1-1	NA	TGTGCCAGCAGCTTAGAGTCCCTAGGCACTGAAGCTTTCTTT	CASSLESLGTEAFF
TRBV19	13	NA	TRBJ2-2	NA	TGTGCCAGTAGTATCCAGTGGACCGGGGAGCTGTTTTTT	CASSIQWTGELFF
TRBV9	13	NA	TRBJ2-7	NA	TGTGCCAGCAGCGTAGCGACAGGCTACGAGCAGTACTTC	CASSVATGYEQYF
TRBV27	13	NA	TRBJ1-1	NA	TGTGCCAGCAGCCTCGACAACGGGCCTGAAGCTTTCTTT	CASSLDNGPEAFF
TRBV15	12	NA	TRBJ1-5	NA	TGTGCCACCAGCAGAGATGATCAGCCCCAGCATTTT	CATSRDDQPQHF
TRBV25-1	15	NA	TRBJ2-3	NA	TGTGCCAGCAGTGAGTGGGGAGTTCGGACAGATACGCAGTATTTT	CASSEWGVRTDTQYF
TRBV5-6	16	NA	TRBJ1-6	TRBD1	TGTGCCAGCAGCTCACCAGGGGGCTTAGGGAATTCACCCCTCCACTTT	CASSSPGGLGNSPLHF
TRBV9	13	NA	TRBJ1-2	NA	TGTGCCAGCGCCCCAGGGCTTGGCTATGGCTACACCTTC	CASAPGLGYGYTF
TRBV2	15	NA	TRBJ2-1	TRBD1	TGTGCCAGCGGAACCGGGACAGGGAGGAACAATGAGCAGTTCTTC	CASGTGTGRNNEQFF
TRBV5-6	13	NA	TRBJ1-2	TRBD1	TGTGCCAGCAGCTTCGGGACAGGGGGGAGCTACACCTTC	CASSFGTGGSYTF
TRBV30	13	NA	TRBJ1-2	NA	TGTGCCTGGAGGATCATTTCTAACTATGGCTACACCTTC	CAWRIISNYGYTF
TRBV6-1	17	NA	TRBJ1-2	TRBD1	TGTGCCAGCAGTGAGTCCGTGGGACAGGGGGCTCACTATGGCTACACCTTC	CASSESVGQGAHYGYTF
TRBV5-1	16	NA	TRBJ2-7	NA	TGCGCCAGCAGCTTGGGGCTCCGGGACACTGGAAACGAGCAGTACTTC	CASSLGLRDTGNEQYF
TRBV11-3	18	NA	TRBJ1-2	NA	TGTGCCAGCAGCCCTGCCTACGCCCGGTTTCGGGGACCCTATGGCTACACCTTC	CASSPAYARFRGPYGYTF
TRBV14	15	NA	TRBJ2-7	NA	TGTGCCAGCAGCCGAGCCGGGACCGATATTTACGAGCAGTACTTC	CASSRAGTDIYEQYF
TRBV7-2	17	NA	TRBJ2-1	TRBD1	TGTGCCAGCAGCAAAAAATTCGACAGGGCCTCCTACAATGAGCAGTTCTTC	CASSKKFDRASYNEQFF
TRBV5-8	14	NA	TRBJ2-1	NA	TGTGCCAGCAGAGGACAGTTCCAATACAATGAGCAGTTCTTC	CASRGQFQYNEQFF
TRBV7-8	15	NA	TRBJ2-3	NA	TGTGCCAGCAGCTTACGCGTCGGGGTCGCAGATACGCAGTATTTT	CASSLRVGVADTQYF
TRBV10-3	16	NA	TRBJ2-3	TRBD2	TGTGCCATCAGGGGTGGGGCGGGGGGTACCTCCGCTACGCAGTATTTT	CAIRGGAGGTSATQYF
TRBV18	15	once	TRBJ2-7	NA	TGTGCCAGCTCCGCCCCAGGGGTGCCCTCCTACGAGCAGTACTTC	CASSAPGVPSYEQYF
TRBV19	15	once	TRBJ2-2	TRBD1	TGTGCCAGCAGTCACCGTACAGGGGGCACCGGGGAGCTGTTTTTT	CASSHRTGGTGELFF
TRBV5-1	15	NA	TRBJ2-5	TRBD2	TGCGCCAGCAGCTTGGGAGCGGGGACCCCAGAGACCCAGTACTTC	CASSLGAGTPETQYF
TRBV29-1	12	NA	TRBJ1-3	NA	TGCAGCGTTGGCTGGGCTGGAAACACCATATATTTT	CSVGWAGNTIYF
TRBV29-1	12	few	TRBJ2-3	NA	TGCAGCGTTGAAGAGGGTCCAGATACGCAGTATTTT	CSVEEGPDTQYF
TRBV7-2	14	NA	TRBJ2-3	NA	TGTGCCAGCAGCTCGGGACCACTCAGGGATACGCAGTATTTT	CASSSGPLRDTQYF
TRBV30	14	NA	TRBJ1-2	NA	TGTGCCTGGAGTGTATCAGACGGGCCCTATGGCTACACCTTC	CAWSVSDGPYGYTF
TRBV6-1	15	NA	TRBJ1-1	NA	TGTGCCAGCAGTGATTGGCAGCCCATGAACACTGAAGCTTTCTTT	CASSDWQPMNTEAFF
TRBV7-9	14	once	TRBJ1-4	NA	TGTGCCAGCAGCACAGTTACAACTAATGAAAAACTGTTTTTT	CASSTVTTNEKLFF
TRBV5-4	14	NA	TRBJ1-1	NA	TGTGCCAGCAGCTTATCTGCGGGGAACACTGAAGCTTTCTTT	CASSLSAGNTEAFF
TRBV14	13	NA	TRBJ1-1	NA	TGTGCCAGCACCCCAGGAGAGGCCACTGAAGCTTTCTTT	CASTPGEATEAFF
TRBV2	15	NA	TRBJ2-1	TRBD1	TGTGCCAGCAGGGAGGGGACAGGGGGCTTCGCTGAGCAGTTCTTC	CASREGTGGFAEQFF
TRBV29-1	11	NA	TRBJ1-2	NA	TGCAGCGTCGGGACGGTTTATGGCTACACCTTC	CSVGTVYGYTF
TRBV29-1	12	NA	TRBJ1-1	NA	TGCGGCGTTGGGTTAGCGAACACTGAAGCTTTCTTT	CGVGLANTEAFF
TRBV5-1	15	NA	TRBJ2-1	TRBD2	TGCGCCAGCAGCTTGGTAGCGGGCTCCTACAATGAGCAGTTCTTC	CASSLVAGSYNEQFF
TRBV9	13	NA	TRBJ2-1	NA	TGTGCCAGCAGCGTAGCCGACTATAATGAGCAGTTCTTC	CASSVADYNEQFF
TRBV25-1	15	few	TRBJ1-1	TRBD1	TGTGCCAGCAGTGACTCGATTGACAGGGTGACTGAAGCTTTCTTT	CASSDSIDRVTEAFF
TRBV6-6	13	NA	TRBJ1-2	NA	TGTGCCAGCAGTTCGACAGGACTCTATGGCTACACCTTC	CASSSTGLYGYTF
TRBV7-2	13	NA	TRBJ2-1	NA	TGTGCCAGCAGCTTCAGCTCCGGCCAAGAGCAGTTCTTC	CASSFSSGQEQFF
TRBV7-6	15	NA	TRBJ1-5	TRBD1	TGTGCCAGCAGCTTAGCGGGGACAGGGAATCAGCCCCAGCATTTT	CASSLAGTGNQPQHF
TRBV6-5	15	NA	TRBJ2-1	NA	TGTGCCAGCAGTTACTCGTTGACCGCCCCCTACGAGCAGTTCTTC	CASSYSLTAPYEQFF
TRBV2	13	NA	TRBJ2-1	TRBD1	TGTGCCAGCACTGAACAGGGGGCAGATGAGCAGTTCTTC	CASTEQGADEQFF